One and the same sample provided the 11 T cell receptor beta chains below, sequenced in a study of blood T cell repertoires in COVID-19. TCRdb's copy holds only in-frame clones and misses some; the assay was immunoSEQ multiplex PCR. The data contain under 150,000 clones, about nine tenths of them singletons. Input material: peripheral blood. These receptors were taken from a man aged 45-65 years with active or convalescent COVID-19.

The rearrangement joins TRBV18 to TRBJ1-4; D gene ambiguous. Trimming took 2 bases from V and 0 from J, leaving 10 bases between them. Germline loops: CDR1 KGHSH, CDR2 LQKENI. This CDR3 is 16 amino acids long. The CDR3 sequence is CASSPRTSTTNEKLFF. In nucleotides, the CDR3 is TGTGCCAGCTCACCAAGGACTTCAACAACTAATGAAAAACTGTTTTTT.

This clone occurred a few times. The chain is built from TRBV19 and TRBJ2-1; 14 bases align to TRBD2. There are 19 residues in the CDR3. With 1 base clipped from V and 2 bases from J, the junction kept 7 bases outside the gene matches. CDR1 is LNHDA, CDR2 SQIVND, per germline (reference sequence). The CDR3 DNA reads TGTGCCAGTAGTATAGCTTCCGGGACTAGCGGGGGACCCTACAATGAGCAGTTCTTC. Translated, it gives CASSIASGTSGGPYNEQFF.

CDR3 in amino acids: CASSLTGFGNQPQHF. CDR3 DNA: TGTGCCAGCTCGCTAACAGGGTTTGGCAATCAGCCCCAGCATTTT. The chain is built from TRBV18 and TRBJ1-5; maybe TRBD1 (6 bases). Germline CDR1 and CDR2: KGHSH and LQKENI. Trimming took off 6 bases at V and 2 bases at J, with 14 bases between the two ends. The CDR3 has 15 residues.

The chain recombines TRBV6-6 with TRBJ1-2, with 10 bases identical to TRBD1. The ends lost 6 bases at V and 1 base at J; junction bases unmatched: 2. The CDR3 is 14 residues long. Per germline, CDR1 MNHNY and CDR2 SVGAGI (reference sequence). CDR3 sequence reads: CASSRDRGNYGYTF. The CDR3 nucleotides are TGTGCCAGCAGCCGGGACAGGGGTAACTATGGCTACACCTTC.

This clone was picked up a small number of times. The chain links TRBV12-3 or TRBV12-4 to TRBJ2-7; a possible D gene is TRBD1 (6 bases). V was cut by 6 bases and J by 7 bases, with 16 bases left in between. CDR3 length equals 13 residues. This chain's CDR3 is CASSPAQGKEQYF. The CDR3 bases are TGTGCCAGCAGCCCAGCACAGGGAAAGGAGCAGTACTTC.

The chain uses TRBV18 and TRBJ1-2; D unresolved. The CDR3 has 18 amino acids. CDR1 KGHSH and CDR2 LQKENI come from the germline V gene. Trimming removed 3 bases at V and 0 bases at J, with 20 bases between. The CDR3 loop reads CASSPPEGIGIPNYGYTF. Written as DNA, the CDR3 is TGTGCCAGCTCACCCCCGGAGGGAATCGGGATCCCTAACTATGGCTACACCTTC.

V is TRBV29-1 and J is TRBJ1-2; TRBD1 aligns across 8 bases. This CDR3 contains 15 residues. The junction had 17 bases not matched to a gene; V was cut back by 7 bases and J by 7 bases. CDR1 and CDR2 (germline): SQVTM, ANQGSEA. The CDR3 nucleotides read TGCAGCGCTGCACGAACCGGGACAGGACCATCTGGCTACACCTTC. Encoded protein: CSAARTGTGPSGYTF.

V is TRBV6-6 and J is TRBJ2-5, with a weak D call TRBD1 (5 bases). The CDR3 totals 12 residues. V lost 2 bases to trimming and J lost 5 bases, with 6 bases between them. Looked up from germline, CDR1 is MNHNY and CDR2 is SVGAGI (reference sequence). CDR3 protein: CASSYGAETQYF. CDR3 sequence (DNA): TGTGCCAGCAGTTACGGGGCGGAGACCCAGTACTTC.

This clone is medium-sized within its sample. CDR3 residues: CASSNGGAKIDEAFF. CDR3 bases: TGTGCCAGTAGCAATGGGGGGGCCAAGATAGATGAAGCTTTCTTT. This chain uses TRBV19 with TRBJ1-1, with D maybe TRBD1 (6 bases). From germline, CDR1 is LNHDA and CDR2 SQIVND (reference sequence). The CDR3 sequence is 15 residues long. V lost 6 bases and J 7 bases, leaving 21 bases between the germline ends.

The rearrangement joins TRBV5-5 to TRBJ2-7; tentatively, D is TRBD1 (6 bases). The CDR3 covers 15 residues. The V end was cut by 3 bases, the J end by 1 base, with 14 bases between. The germline V gene has CDR1 SGHKS and CDR2 YYEKEE (reference sequence). CDR3 sequence: CASSYQIQGSYEQYF. The CDR3 coding sequence is TGTGCCAGCAGCTACCAGATACAGGGATCCTACGAGCAGTACTTC.

This clone was seen more than once but under ten times. The rearrangement uses TRBV12-5 and TRBJ1-2; 8 bases align to TRBD1. Germline lookup yields CDR1 LGHNT and CDR2 FRNRAP. Losses at the gene ends were 6 bases for V and 7 bases for J; bases not matched to a gene: 7. The CDR3 has 13 residues. CDR3 in amino acids: CASGGQGGFGYTF. Written as DNA, the CDR3 is TGTGCTAGTGGCGGACAGGGAGGTTTTGGCTACACCTTC.